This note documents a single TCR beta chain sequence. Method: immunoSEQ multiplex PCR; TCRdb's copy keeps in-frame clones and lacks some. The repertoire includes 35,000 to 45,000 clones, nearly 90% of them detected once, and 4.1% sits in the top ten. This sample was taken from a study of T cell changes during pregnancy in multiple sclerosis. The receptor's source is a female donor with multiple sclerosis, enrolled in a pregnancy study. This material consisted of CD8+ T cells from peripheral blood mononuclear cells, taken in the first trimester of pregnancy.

CDR3 coding DNA: TGTGCCAGCAGCAACCTGACAGGGATCGCGAATAGCAATCAGCCCCAGCATTTT. It encodes CASSNLTGIANSNQPQHF. The chain recombines TRBV2 with TRBJ1-5; 7 bases agree with TRBD1. The CDR3 spans 18 residues. Germline loops: CDR1 SNHLY, CDR2 FYNNEI. V trimming: 6 bases; J trimming: 0 bases; junction bases outside the gene matches: 14.